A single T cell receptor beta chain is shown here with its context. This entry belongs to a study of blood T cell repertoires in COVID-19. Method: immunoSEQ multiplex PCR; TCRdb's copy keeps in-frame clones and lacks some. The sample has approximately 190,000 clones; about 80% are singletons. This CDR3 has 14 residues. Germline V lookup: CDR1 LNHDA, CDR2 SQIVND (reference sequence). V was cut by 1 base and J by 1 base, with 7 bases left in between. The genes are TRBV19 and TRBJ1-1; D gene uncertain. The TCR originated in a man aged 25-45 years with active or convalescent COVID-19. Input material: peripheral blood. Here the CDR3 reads CASSIGPGNTEAFF. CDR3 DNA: TGTGCCAGTAGTATAGGTCCCGGGAACACTGAAGCTTTCTTT. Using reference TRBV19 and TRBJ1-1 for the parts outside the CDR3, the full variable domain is DGGITQSPKYLFRKEGQNVTLSCEQNLNHDAMYWYRQDPGQGLRLIYYSQIVNDFQKGDIAEGYSVSREKKESFPLTVTSAQKNPTAFYLCASSIGPGNTEAFFGQGTRLTVV.